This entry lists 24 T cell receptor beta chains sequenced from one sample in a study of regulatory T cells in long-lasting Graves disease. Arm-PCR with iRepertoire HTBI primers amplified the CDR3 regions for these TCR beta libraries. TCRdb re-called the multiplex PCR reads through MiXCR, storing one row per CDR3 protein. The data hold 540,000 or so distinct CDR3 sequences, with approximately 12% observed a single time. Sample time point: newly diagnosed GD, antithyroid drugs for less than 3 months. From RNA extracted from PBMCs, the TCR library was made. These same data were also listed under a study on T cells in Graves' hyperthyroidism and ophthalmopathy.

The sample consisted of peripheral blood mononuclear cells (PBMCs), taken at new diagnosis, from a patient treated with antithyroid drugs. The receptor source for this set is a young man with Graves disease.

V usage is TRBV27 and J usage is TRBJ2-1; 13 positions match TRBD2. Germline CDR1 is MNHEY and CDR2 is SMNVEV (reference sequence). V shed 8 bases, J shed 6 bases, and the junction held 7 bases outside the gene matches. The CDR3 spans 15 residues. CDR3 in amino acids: CASFGWTSGSNEQFF. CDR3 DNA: TGTGCCAGCTTTGGGTGGACTAGCGGGAGCAATGAGCAGTTCTTC.

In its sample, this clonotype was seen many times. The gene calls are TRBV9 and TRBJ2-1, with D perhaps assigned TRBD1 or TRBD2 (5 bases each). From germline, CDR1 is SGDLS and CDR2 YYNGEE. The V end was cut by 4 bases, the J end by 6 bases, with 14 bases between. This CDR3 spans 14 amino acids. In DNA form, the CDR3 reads TGTGCCAGCAGCCATGGGGGTGAAGCCAATGAGCAGTTCTTC. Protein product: CASSHGGEANEQFF.

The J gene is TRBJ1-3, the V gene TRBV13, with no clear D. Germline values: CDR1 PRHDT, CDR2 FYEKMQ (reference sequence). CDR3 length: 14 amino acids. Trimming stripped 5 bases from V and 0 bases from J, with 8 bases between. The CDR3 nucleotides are TGTGCCAGCAGCCGAAGGACCTCTGGAAACACCATATATTTT. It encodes CASSRRTSGNTIYF.

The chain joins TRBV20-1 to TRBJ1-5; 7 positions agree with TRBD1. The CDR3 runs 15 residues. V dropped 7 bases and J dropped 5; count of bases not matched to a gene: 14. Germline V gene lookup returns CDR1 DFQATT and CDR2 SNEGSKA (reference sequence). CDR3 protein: CSVRDSPGVDQPQHF. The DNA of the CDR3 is TGCAGTGTGCGGGACAGCCCGGGCGTAGATCAGCCCCAGCATTTT.

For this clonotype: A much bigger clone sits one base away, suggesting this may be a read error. In DNA, the CDR3 is TGTGTCAGCAGTTACCGGAGCGGGATCTCTTCCTACGAGCAGTACTTC. Protein: CVSSYRSGISSYEQYF. The chain combines TRBV6-5 with TRBJ2-7; 7 bases align to TRBD2. This CDR3 comprises 16 residues. Germline-derived CDR1 and CDR2 are MNHEY and SVGAGI.

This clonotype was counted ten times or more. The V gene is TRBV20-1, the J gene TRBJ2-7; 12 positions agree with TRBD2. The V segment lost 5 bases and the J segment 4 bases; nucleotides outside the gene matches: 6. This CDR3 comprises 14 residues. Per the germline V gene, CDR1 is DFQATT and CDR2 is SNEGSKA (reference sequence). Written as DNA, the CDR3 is TGCAGTGCTCAGGGACTAGCGGGTCCATACGAGCAGTACTTC. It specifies CSAQGLAGPYEQYF.

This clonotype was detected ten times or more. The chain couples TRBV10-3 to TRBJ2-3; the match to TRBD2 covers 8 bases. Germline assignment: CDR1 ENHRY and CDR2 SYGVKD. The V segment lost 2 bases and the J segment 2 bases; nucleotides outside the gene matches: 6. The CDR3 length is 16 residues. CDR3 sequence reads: CAISEEAGASTDTQYF. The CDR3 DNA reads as TGTGCCATCAGTGAGGAAGCGGGGGCTTCCACAGATACGCAGTATTTT.

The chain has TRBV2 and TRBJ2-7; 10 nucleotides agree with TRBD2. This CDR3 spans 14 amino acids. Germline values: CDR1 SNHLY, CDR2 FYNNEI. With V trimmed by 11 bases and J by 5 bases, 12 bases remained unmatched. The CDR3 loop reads CAGSKGLALNEQYF. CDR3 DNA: TGTGCCGGCTCGAAGGGACTAGCGTTAAACGAGCAGTACTTC.

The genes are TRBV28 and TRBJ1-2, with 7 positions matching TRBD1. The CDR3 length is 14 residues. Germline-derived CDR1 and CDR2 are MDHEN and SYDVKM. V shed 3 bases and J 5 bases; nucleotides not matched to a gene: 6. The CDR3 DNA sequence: TGTGCCAGCAGTTTCCTCGGACAGGTGTATGGCTACACCTTC. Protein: CASSFLGQVYGYTF.

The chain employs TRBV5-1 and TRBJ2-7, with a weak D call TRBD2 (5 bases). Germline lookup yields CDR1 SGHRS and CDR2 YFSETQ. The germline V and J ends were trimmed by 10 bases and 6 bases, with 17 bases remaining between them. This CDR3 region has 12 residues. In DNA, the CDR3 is TGCGCCTCCCCCCGGGGTCGGGCCGAGCAGTACTTC. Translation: CASPRGRAEQYF.

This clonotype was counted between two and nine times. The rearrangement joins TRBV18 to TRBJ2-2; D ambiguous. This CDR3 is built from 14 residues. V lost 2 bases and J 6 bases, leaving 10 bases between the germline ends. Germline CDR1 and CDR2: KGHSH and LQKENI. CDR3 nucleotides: TGTGCCAGCTCACCAGCTCGAGAAGCCGGGGAGCTGTTTTTT. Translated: CASSPAREAGELFF.

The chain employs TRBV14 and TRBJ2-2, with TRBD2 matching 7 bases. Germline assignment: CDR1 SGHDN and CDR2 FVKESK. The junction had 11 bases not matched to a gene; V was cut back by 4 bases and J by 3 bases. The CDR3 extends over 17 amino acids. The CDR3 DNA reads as TGTGCCAGCAGCCCGGAAACATCTAGCGGTTACACCGGGGAGCTGTTTTTT. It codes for CASSPETSSGYTGELFF.

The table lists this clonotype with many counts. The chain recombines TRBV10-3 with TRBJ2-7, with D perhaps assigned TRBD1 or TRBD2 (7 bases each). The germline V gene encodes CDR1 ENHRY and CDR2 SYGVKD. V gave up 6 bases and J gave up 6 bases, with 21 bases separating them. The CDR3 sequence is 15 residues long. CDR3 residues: CAIRHFDREGAEQYF. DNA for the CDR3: TGTGCCATCAGACACTTCGACAGGGAGGGAGCCGAGCAGTACTTC.

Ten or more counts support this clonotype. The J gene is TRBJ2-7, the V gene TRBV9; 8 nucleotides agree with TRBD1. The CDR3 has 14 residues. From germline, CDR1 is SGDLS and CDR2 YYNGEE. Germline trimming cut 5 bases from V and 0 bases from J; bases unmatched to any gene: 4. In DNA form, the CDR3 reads TGTGCCAGCAGTGGGACAGGACTCTCCTACGAGCAGTACTTC. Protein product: CASSGTGLSYEQYF.

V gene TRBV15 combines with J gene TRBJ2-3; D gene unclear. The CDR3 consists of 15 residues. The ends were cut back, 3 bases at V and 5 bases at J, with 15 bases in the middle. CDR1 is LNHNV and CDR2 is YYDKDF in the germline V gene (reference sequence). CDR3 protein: CATSRGATFGDTQYF. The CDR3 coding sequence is TGTGCCACCAGCAGGGGCGCAACATTCGGAGATACGCAGTATTTT.

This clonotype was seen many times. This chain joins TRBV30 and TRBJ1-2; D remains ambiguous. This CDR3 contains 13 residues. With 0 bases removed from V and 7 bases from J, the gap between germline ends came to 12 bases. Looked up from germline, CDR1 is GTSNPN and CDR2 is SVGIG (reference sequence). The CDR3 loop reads CAWSVLSGGGYTF. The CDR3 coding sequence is TGTGCCTGGAGTGTACTTTCGGGAGGTGGCTACACCTTC.

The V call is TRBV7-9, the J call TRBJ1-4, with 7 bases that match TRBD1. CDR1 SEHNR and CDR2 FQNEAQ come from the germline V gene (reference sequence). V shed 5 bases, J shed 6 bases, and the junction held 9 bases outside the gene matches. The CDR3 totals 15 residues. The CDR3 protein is CASSLEGQLYEKLFF. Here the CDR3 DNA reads TGTGCCAGCAGCCTTGAGGGACAGTTATATGAAAAACTGTTTTTT.

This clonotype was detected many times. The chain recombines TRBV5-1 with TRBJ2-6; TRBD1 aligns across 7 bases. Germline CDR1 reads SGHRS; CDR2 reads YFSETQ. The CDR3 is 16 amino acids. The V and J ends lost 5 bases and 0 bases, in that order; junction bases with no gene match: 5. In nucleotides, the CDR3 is TGCGCCAGCAGTTCGACAGGGAGCTCTGGGGCCAACGTCCTGACTTTC. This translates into CASSSTGSSGANVLTF.

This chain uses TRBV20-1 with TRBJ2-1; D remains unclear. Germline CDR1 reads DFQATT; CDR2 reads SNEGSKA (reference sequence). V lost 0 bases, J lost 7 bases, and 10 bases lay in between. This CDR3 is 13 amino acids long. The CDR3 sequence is CSARDDRENEQFF. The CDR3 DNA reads TGCAGTGCTAGAGATGATCGAGAGAATGAGCAGTTCTTC.

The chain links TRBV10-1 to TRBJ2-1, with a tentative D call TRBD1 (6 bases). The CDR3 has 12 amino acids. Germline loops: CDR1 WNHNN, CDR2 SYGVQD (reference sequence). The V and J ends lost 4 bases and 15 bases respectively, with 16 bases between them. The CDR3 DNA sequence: TGCGCCAGCAGTGTTACCCAGGGGAATCCGTTCTTC. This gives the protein CASSVTQGNPFF.

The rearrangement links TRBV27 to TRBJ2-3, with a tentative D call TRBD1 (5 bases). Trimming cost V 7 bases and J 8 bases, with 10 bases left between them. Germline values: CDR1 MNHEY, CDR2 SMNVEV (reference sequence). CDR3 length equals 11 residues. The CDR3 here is CASKGPITQYF. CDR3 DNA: TGTGCCAGCAAGGGGCCGATTACGCAGTATTTT.

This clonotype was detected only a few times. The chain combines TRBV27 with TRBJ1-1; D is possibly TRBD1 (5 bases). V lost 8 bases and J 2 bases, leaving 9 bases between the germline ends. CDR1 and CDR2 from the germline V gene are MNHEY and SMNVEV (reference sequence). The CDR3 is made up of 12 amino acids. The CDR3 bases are TGTGCCAGCTGGGACGGCAACACTGAAGCTTTCTTT. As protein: CASWDGNTEAFF.

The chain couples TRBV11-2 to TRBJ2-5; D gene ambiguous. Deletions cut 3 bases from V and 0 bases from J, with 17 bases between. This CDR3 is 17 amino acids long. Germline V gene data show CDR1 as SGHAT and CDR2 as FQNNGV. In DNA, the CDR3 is TGTGCCAGCAGCTTGGGGAAGGGCCCAGGAAACCAAGAGACCCAGTACTTC. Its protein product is CASSLGKGPGNQETQYF. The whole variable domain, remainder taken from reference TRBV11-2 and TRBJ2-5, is EAGVAQSPRYKIIEKRQSVAFWCNPISGHATLYWYQQILGQGPKLLIQFQNNGVVDDSQLPKDRFSAERLKGVDSTLKIQPAKLEDSAVYLCASSLGKGPGNQETQYFGPGTRLLVL.

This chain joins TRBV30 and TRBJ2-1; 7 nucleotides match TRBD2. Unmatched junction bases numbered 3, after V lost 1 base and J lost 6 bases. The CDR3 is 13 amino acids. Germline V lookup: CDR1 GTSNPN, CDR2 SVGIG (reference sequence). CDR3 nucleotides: TGTGCCTGGAGTGATACGGGGGGCAATGAGCAGTTCTTC. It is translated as CAWSDTGGNEQFF.